The T cell receptor (beta chain) described here comes from a study of CD8 T cells in Susac syndrome. Study outcomes and limitations: In its TCR sequencing and HLA analysis, the study acknowledged that the number of individuals was relatively small.

Reverse transcription of about 0.5 to 1 ug RNA used random hexamers. TCRdb reprocessed the immunoSEQ multiplex PCR reads with MiXCR, giving one entry per CDR3 protein. The sample shows some 260,000 distinct CDR3 sequences, roughly 93% of them seen only once. The CDR3 is 15 amino acids. Germline lookup yields CDR1 LGHDT and CDR2 YNNKEL (reference sequence). V lost 2 bases, J lost 2 bases, and 12 bases lay in between. For this clonotype: No antigen is known for it.

Sequencing targeted TCR beta in blood CD8+ and CD4+ T cells. TEMRA cells were FACS-enriched, with CD8+ and CD4+ T cells isolated negatively. The chain links TRBV3-1 to TRBJ1-2; no definite D call. The source material was CD4+ T cells from PBMCs. This sequence originates from a human donor with multiple sclerosis. The CDR3 DNA is TGTGCCAGCAGCCAACCCTATAGGAGCAACTATGGCTACACCTTC. It is translated as CASSQPYRSNYGYTF.